Shown below are 22 T cell receptor beta chains from a single sample sequenced in a study of neurological immune-mediated disorders. Using its own MiXCR run on the 5' RACE reads, TCRdb lists one record per CDR3 protein. The sample includes roughly 32,000 distinct CDR3 sequences, approximately 15% of them seen just once. Sequenced sample: PBMCs. These receptors were collected from a man aged 65 to 79 in good health.

This clonotype was found many times. The chain combines TRBV5-1 with TRBJ2-1; TRBD1 matches 8 bases. V dropped 2 bases and J dropped 0; count of bases not matched to a gene: 4. From germline, CDR1 is SGHRS and CDR2 YFSETQ. The CDR3 has 16 amino acids. In nucleotides, the CDR3 is TGCGCCAGCAGCTTAAATACAGGGGGCTCCTACAATGAGCAGTTCTTC. This codes for CASSLNTGGSYNEQFF.

Ten or more counts support this clonotype. Written as DNA, the CDR3 is TGTGCCAGCAGCTTAGCGTCGGTAGGTTGGGAGCAGTACTTC. This sequence encodes CASSLASVGWEQYF. V gene TRBV7-2 combines with J gene TRBJ2-7, with no clear D. Germline CDR1 reads SGHTA; CDR2 reads FQGNSA. The CDR3 extends over 14 amino acids. Trimming stripped 0 bases from V and 7 bases from J, with 13 bases between.

This clonotype has ten or more counts. The V and J genes are TRBV3-1 and TRBJ2-3; 9 bases map to TRBD2. V shed 1 base, J shed 4 bases, and the junction held 3 bases outside the gene matches. Germline-derived CDR1 and CDR2 are LGHDT and YNNKEL (reference sequence). This CDR3 is built from 15 residues. The CDR3 bases are TGTGCCAGCAGCCAAGTAAGCGGGGGGCCAGATACGCAGTATTTT. It codes for CASSQVSGGPDTQYF.

In this sample, this clonotype turned up a few times. The junction shows a germline mismatch at one end, possibly a read error. The chain is built from TRBV7-8 and TRBJ2-7; 11 bases line up with TRBD2. CDR1 and CDR2 (germline): SGHVS, FQNEAQ. This CDR3 contains 15 residues. In nucleotides, the CDR3 is TGTGCCAGCAGCTTCCCGACTAGCGGGGAGGATGAGCACTACTTC. Translating it yields CASSFPTSGEDEHYF. Variable domain in full (rest from reference TRBV7-8 and TRBJ2-7): GAGVSQSPRYKVAKRGQDVALRCDPISGHVSLFWYQQALGQGPEFLTYFQNEAQLDKSGLPSDRFFAERPEGSVSTLKIQRTQQEDSAVYLCASSFPTSGEDEHYFGPGTRLTVT.

This clonotype was found a few times. Since a much larger clone is just one base distant, this may be a read error. The DNA of the CDR3 is TGTGCCAGCAGCATTAGCCAAGAGAACCTCTACGAGCAGTACTTC. Translating gives CASSISQENLYEQYF. The V call is TRBV7-2, the J call TRBJ2-7; D is ambiguous. V was clipped by 5 bases and J by 3 bases, with 17 bases between them. This CDR3 comprises 15 residues. From germline, CDR1 is SGHTA and CDR2 FQGNSA.

There are many counts of this clonotype. This chain links TRBV5-1 with TRBJ2-3; 9 bases match TRBD2. V lost 3 bases to trimming and J lost 2 bases; unmatched junction nucleotides: 7. Germline CDR1 is SGHRS and CDR2 is YFSETQ. This CDR3 is built from 16 residues. In DNA, the CDR3 is TGCGCCAGCAGCTCGGTAGTAGCGGGGGACACAGATACGCAGTATTTT. Protein sequence: CASSSVVAGDTDTQYF.

This clonotype has a count of ten or more. This chain connects TRBV6-5 to TRBJ2-1; TRBD2 matches at 11 bases. The CDR3 extends over 16 amino acids. CDR1 is MNHEY and CDR2 is SVGAGI in the germline V gene. The J segment lost 6 bases and the V segment lost 0 bases, leaving 4 bases of the junction unmatched. CDR3 protein: CASSYSIAGGPNEQFF. CDR3 sequence (DNA): TGTGCCAGCAGTTACTCAATAGCGGGGGGGCCCAATGAGCAGTTCTTC.

This clonotype occurred many times. The V and J genes are TRBV12-3 or TRBV12-4 and TRBJ1-3; D gene ambiguous. Trimming shortened V by 6 bases and J by 0 bases, and 6 bases separated the two germline ends. The length of the CDR3 is 13 residues. The CDR3 sequence is CASSPDSGNTIYF. The CDR3 DNA is TGTGCCAGCAGCCCCGACTCTGGAAACACCATATATTTT.

Ten or more counts support this clonotype. The chain has TRBV29-1 and TRBJ2-1; D not resolved. The CDR3 totals 15 residues. CDR1 and CDR2 from the germline V gene are SQVTM and ANQGSEA. V was clipped by 3 bases and J by 0 bases, with 12 bases between them. The CDR3 nucleotides are TGCAGCGTTGAGTCGCCAAAGAGCTCCTACAATGAGCAGTTCTTC. As protein: CSVESPKSSYNEQFF.

For this clonotype: A read error may be the cause here, since a much bigger clone is one base away. The V call is TRBV7-3, the J call TRBJ2-5; D is tentatively TRBD1 or TRBD2 (5 bases each). V was cut by 2 bases and J by 5 bases, with 15 bases left in between. The germline V gene encodes CDR1 SGHTA and CDR2 FQGTGA. This CDR3 is built from 15 residues. The CDR3 DNA is TGTGCCAGCAGCTTATTCGGGACGGTGGAGGAGACCCAGTACTTC. Its translation: CASSLFGTVEETQYF.

The chain combines TRBV6-5 with TRBJ2-7; D unclear. Germline-derived CDR1 and CDR2 are MNHEY and SVGAGI. Trimming stripped 0 bases from V and 0 bases from J, with 9 bases between. This CDR3 comprises 15 residues. CDR3 sequence (DNA): TGTGCCAGCAGTTACTCGACCCAGGCCTCCTACGAGCAGTACTTC. Amino acids: CASSYSTQASYEQYF.

This clonotype came up many times. The V and J genes are TRBV9 and TRBJ1-2; 8 bases align to TRBD1. The CDR3 covers 15 residues. Trimming cost V 0 bases and J 3 bases; bases outside gene matches: 4. Germline lookup yields CDR1 SGDLS and CDR2 YYNGEE. The CDR3 nucleotides are TGTGCCAGCAGCGTAGAGGCAGGGGGCCACTATGGCTACACCTTC. Residues: CASSVEAGGHYGYTF.

This clonotype was counted many times. The genes are TRBV7-6 and TRBJ2-7; D not resolved. Germline CDR1 and CDR2: SGHVS and FNYEAQ. The CDR3 is made up of 14 amino acids. Trimming left V 5 bases short and J 2 bases short, with 13 bases between. As DNA, the CDR3 is TGTGCCAGCAGCGCCTCGCTGGGGACCTACGAGCAGTACTTC. This codes for CASSASLGTYEQYF.

Written as DNA, the CDR3 is TGTGCCAGCAGCTTAAGGGCAGTAGCTAACTATGGCTACACCTTC. It yields the protein CASSLRAVANYGYTF. The gene calls are TRBV7-9 and TRBJ1-2, with unresolved D. The CDR3 is made up of 15 amino acids. Germline values: CDR1 SEHNR, CDR2 FQNEAQ (reference sequence). Trimming took 2 bases from V and 0 from J, leaving 10 bases between them.

This clonotype was detected ten times or more. The chain couples TRBV5-6 to TRBJ1-1; 8 bases agree with TRBD1. Trimming cost V 3 bases and J 1 base; bases outside gene matches: 2. The CDR3 is 14 residues long. Looked up from germline, CDR1 is SGHDT and CDR2 is YYEEEE. The CDR3: CASSSGTGNTEAFF. CDR3 bases: TGTGCCAGCAGCTCGGGGACAGGGAACACTGAAGCTTTCTTT.

This clonotype was detected many times. The rearrangement uses TRBV2 and TRBJ2-1; D is uncertain. Germline V gene lookup returns CDR1 SNHLY and CDR2 FYNNEI. The CDR3 has 13 amino acids. The V gene lost 2 bases and the J gene lost 2 bases, with 4 bases spanning the gap. The CDR3 protein is CASSELTYNEQFF. The CDR3 DNA sequence: TGTGCCAGCAGTGAACTCACCTACAATGAGCAGTTCTTC.

This clonotype was seen at least ten times. The chain joins TRBV5-5 to TRBJ1-4; weak D call: TRBD1 (6 bases). Germline V gene lookup returns CDR1 SGHKS and CDR2 YYEKEE (reference sequence). V was shortened by 4 bases and J by 0 bases, with 16 bases between the two germline ends. This CDR3 region has 17 residues. CDR3 protein: CASSPQGNSATNEKLFF. The DNA of the CDR3 is TGTGCCAGCAGCCCGCAGGGGAACTCTGCAACTAATGAAAAACTGTTTTTT. Combining the CDR3 with reference TRBV5-5 and TRBJ1-4 gives the whole variable domain DAGVTQSPTHLIKTRGQQVTLRCSPISGHKSVSWYQQVLGQGPQFIFQYYEKEERGRGNFPDRFSARQFPNYSSELNVNALLLGDSALYLCASSPQGNSATNEKLFFGSGTQLSVL.

This clonotype came up many times. This chain links TRBV7-2 with TRBJ2-4; D is possibly TRBD1 (6 bases). This CDR3 comprises 14 residues. Germline CDR1 is SGHTA and CDR2 is FQGNSA. With 3 bases removed from V and 7 bases from J, the gap between germline ends came to 13 bases. In DNA, the CDR3 is TGTGCCAGCAGCTTCCTACAGGGAAGGAACATTCAGTACTTC. Translating gives CASSFLQGRNIQYF.

This clonotype occurred many times. The chain is built from TRBV5-5 and TRBJ2-5; D not resolved. This CDR3 is 11 amino acids long. CDR1 is SGHKS, CDR2 YYEKEE, per germline (reference sequence). Deletions cut 2 bases from V and 5 bases from J, with 4 bases between. The CDR3: CASSFSETQYF. As DNA, the CDR3 is TGTGCCAGCAGCTTCTCCGAGACCCAGTACTTC. The full variable domain, with the rest looked up from reference TRBV5-5 and TRBJ2-5, is DAGVTQSPTHLIKTRGQQVTLRCSPISGHKSVSWYQQVLGQGPQFIFQYYEKEERGRGNFPDRFSARQFPNYSSELNVNALLLGDSALYLCASSFSETQYFGPGTRLLVL.

Points on this clonotype: With a much larger clone just one base away, this may be a read error. The chain links TRBV11-1 to TRBJ2-3; TRBD2 matches at 8 bases. The length of the CDR3 is 14 residues. V shed 2 bases, J shed 5 bases, and the junction held 3 bases outside the gene matches. Germline CDR1 is SGHAT and CDR2 is FQDESV (reference sequence). The CDR3 sequence is CASSLNGGVDTQYF. CDR3 DNA: TGTGCCAGCAGCTTAAACGGGGGGGTAGATACGCAGTATTTT. Based on the CDR3 plus reference TRBV11-1 and TRBJ2-3, the full variable domain is EAEVAQSPRYKITEKSQAVAFWCDPISGHATLYWYRQILGQGPELLVQFQDESVVDDSQLPKDRFSAERLKGVDSTLKIQPAELGDSAMYLCASSLNGGVDTQYFGPGTRLTVL.

This clonotype was found a few times. The rearrangement uses TRBV19 and TRBJ1-5; D is ambiguous. Per the germline V gene, CDR1 is LNHDA and CDR2 is SQIVND (reference sequence). This CDR3 contains 15 residues. V dropped 7 bases and J dropped 0 bases, with 13 bases sitting between them. CDR3 coding DNA: TGTGCCAGTACCCCTCCCGGGGATAGCAATCAGCCCCAGCATTTT. Its translation is CASTPPGDSNQPQHF.

This clonotype was recorded many times. The rearrangement uses TRBV9 and TRBJ1-6; 8 bases line up with TRBD1. Germline-derived CDR1 and CDR2 are SGDLS and YYNGEE. The CDR3 consists of 16 residues. Trimming took 3 bases from V and 7 from J; bases not matched to a gene: 9. The CDR3 protein is CASSGPGTGGNSPLHF. CDR3 nucleotide sequence: TGTGCCAGCAGCGGACCCGGGACAGGAGGAAATTCACCCCTCCACTTT.